This passage covers 11 T cell receptor beta chains from one sample sequenced in a study of blood T cell repertoires in COVID-19. Clones were read by immunoSEQ multiplex PCR, and TCRdb kept only the in-frame ones, dropping some. The profile covers approximately 300,000 clones, with about 89% appearing a single time and 4% to 6% taken by the ten largest. The sample was PBMCs or T cells enriched from blood (not recorded which). Source of these receptors: a man aged 55 to 70 who had recovered from COVID-19.

The rearrangement uses TRBV23-1 and TRBJ2-1; D might be TRBD2 (7 bases). TRBV23-1 has ORF status, its function being uncertain. The V end was cut by 1 base, the J end by 7 bases, with 14 bases between. The CDR3 runs to 15 residues. The CDR3 region has the DNA TGCGCCAGCAGTCAATTAAGGGGGGGCAAGAATGAGCAGTTCTTC. Residues: CASSQLRGGKNEQFF.

The chain uses TRBV11-2 and TRBJ1-6; the match to TRBD1 covers 8 bases. CDR3 length equals 18 residues. Germline V gives CDR1 SGHAT, CDR2 FQNNGV. Losses at the gene ends were 2 bases for V and 7 bases for J; bases not matched to a gene: 13. The CDR3 spells CASSLTRGTGVLNSPLHF. CDR3 DNA: TGTGCCAGCAGCTTAACTCGAGGGACAGGTGTTTTGAATTCACCCCTCCACTTT.

CDR3 sequence (DNA): TGTGCCAGCTCGCAAACTAGCGGGGCCTACGAGCAGTACTTC. It is translated as CASSQTSGAYEQYF. The rearrangement joins TRBV18 to TRBJ2-7; 10 bases line up with TRBD2. Trimming at V came to 6 bases and at J to 2 bases, leaving 4 bases not matched to a gene. The CDR3 extends over 14 amino acids. Germline assignment: CDR1 KGHSH and CDR2 LQKENI.

The chain combines TRBV6-5 with TRBJ1-5, with 9 positions matching TRBD1. Trimming cost V 7 bases and J 8 bases; bases outside gene matches: 3. CDR1 MNHEY and CDR2 SVGAGI come from the germline V gene. The CDR3 contains 12 residues. The DNA of the CDR3 is TGTGCCAGCACCGACAGGGGGGAGCCCCAGCATTTT. Its protein product is CASTDRGEPQHF.

This clone was observed a handful of times. The chain carries TRBV24-1 and TRBJ2-2; 12 bases agree with TRBD2. This CDR3 is built from 16 residues. With V trimmed by 7 bases and J by 7 bases, 9 bases remained unmatched. Germline-derived CDR1 and CDR2 are KGHDR and SFDVKD. Written as DNA, the CDR3 is TGTGCCACCAGGGCTAGCGGGAGGGGTCCGGTCGGGGAGCTGTTTTTT. Translation: CATRASGRGPVGELFF.

The chain recombines TRBV12-3 or TRBV12-4 with TRBJ2-7; no clear D gene. The CDR3 is 12 amino acids. Trimming took 1 base from V and 1 from J, leaving 2 bases between them. Here the CDR3 reads CASSLVSYEQYF. DNA for the CDR3: TGTGCCAGCAGTTTAGTATCCTACGAGCAGTACTTC.

This clone was counted once. This chain links TRBV18 with TRBJ1-1; the D gene is possibly TRBD1 (6 bases). This CDR3 has 16 residues. The V gene lost 1 base and the J gene lost 0 bases, with 12 bases spanning the gap. The germline CDR1 and CDR2 sequences are KGHSH and LQKENI. CDR3 bases: TGTGCCAGCTCACCACTAATCGGGGGGCTGAACACTGAAGCTTTCTTT. It is translated as CASSPLIGGLNTEAFF.

The chain joins TRBV9 to TRBJ2-7, with TRBD1 matching over 12 bases. The V gene's germline CDR1 is SGDLS and CDR2 YYNGEE. J lost 7 bases, V lost 3 bases, and 8 bases had no gene match. There are 15 residues in the CDR3. The CDR3 is CASSEGGTGGFEQYF. The DNA of the CDR3 is TGTGCCAGCAGCGAAGGAGGGACAGGGGGCTTTGAGCAGTACTTC. The variable domain in full, completed from reference TRBV9 and TRBJ2-7, reads DSGVTQTPKHLITATGQRVTLRCSPRSGDLSVYWYQQSLDQGLQFLIQYYNGEERAKGNILERFSAQQFPDLHSELNLSSLELGDSALYFCASSEGGTGGFEQYFGPGTRLTVT.

The chain's CDR3 is CASSRSGRWGYEQYF. In nucleotides, the CDR3 is TGTGCCAGCAGTCGTAGCGGGAGGTGGGGCTACGAGCAGTACTTC. The V and J genes are TRBV6-5 and TRBJ2-7; 10 positions agree with TRBD2. The V segment lost 5 bases and the J segment 3 bases; nucleotides outside the gene matches: 7. Germline CDR1 reads MNHEY; CDR2 reads SVGAGI. This CDR3 spans 15 amino acids.

The chain links TRBV10-3 to TRBJ2-7, with D possibly matching TRBD2 (6 bases). V gave up 0 bases and J gave up 2 bases, with 11 bases separating them. Germline-derived CDR1 and CDR2 are ENHRY and SYGVKD. The CDR3 covers 15 residues. The CDR3 sequence: CAISESGTGPYEQYF. As DNA, the CDR3 is TGTGCCATCAGTGAGTCTGGGACTGGTCCCTACGAGCAGTACTTC.

The chain uses TRBV7-2 and TRBJ2-1; tentative D call: TRBD2 (6 bases). Trimming stripped 3 bases from V and 10 bases from J, with 13 bases between. The CDR3 sequence is 13 residues long. CDR1 and CDR2 from the germline V gene are SGHTA and FQGNSA. This CDR3 reads CASSFGRETEQFF. CDR3 bases: TGTGCCAGCAGCTTTGGACGGGAGACAGAGCAGTTCTTC.